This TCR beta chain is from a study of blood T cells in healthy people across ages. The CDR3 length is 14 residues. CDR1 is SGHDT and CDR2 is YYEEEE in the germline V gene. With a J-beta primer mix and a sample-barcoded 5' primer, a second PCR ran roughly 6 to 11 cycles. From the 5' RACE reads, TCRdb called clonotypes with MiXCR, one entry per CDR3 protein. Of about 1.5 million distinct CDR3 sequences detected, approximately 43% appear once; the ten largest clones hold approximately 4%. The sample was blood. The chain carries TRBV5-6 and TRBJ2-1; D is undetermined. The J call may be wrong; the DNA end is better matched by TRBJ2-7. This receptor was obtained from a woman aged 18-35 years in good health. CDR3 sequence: CASSYRVRGYEQYF. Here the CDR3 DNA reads TGTGCCAGCAGCTACCGGGTCCGAGGCTACGAGCAGTACTTC.